The present T cell receptor (beta chain) was sequenced within a study of kidney transplant recipient with SARS-CoV-2 infection. TCRdb processed the reads anew with MiXCR; each CDR3 protein has one entry. The repertoire has fewer than 250,000 distinct CDR3 sequences, 29% of them found once; the top ten carry roughly 7%. The CDR3 is 17 residues long. Germline V gene data show CDR1 as KGHSH and CDR2 as LQKENI. The sequences come from a blood sample, collected at baseline and on day 111 from a kidney transplant recipient. The TCR sequence derives from a male patient in his thirties who had COVID-19 and was a kidney transplant recipient. A share of the T cells may be of graft donor origin. The chain couples TRBV18 to TRBJ2-3, with 11 bases aligning to TRBD2. The last part of the DNA fits TRBJ2-5 better; the J call may be wrong. This CDR3 is CASSPPRVAGGPETQYF. The CDR3 DNA reads as TGTGCCAGCTCACCACCGAGGGTAGCGGGAGGGCCAGAGACCCAGTACTTC.